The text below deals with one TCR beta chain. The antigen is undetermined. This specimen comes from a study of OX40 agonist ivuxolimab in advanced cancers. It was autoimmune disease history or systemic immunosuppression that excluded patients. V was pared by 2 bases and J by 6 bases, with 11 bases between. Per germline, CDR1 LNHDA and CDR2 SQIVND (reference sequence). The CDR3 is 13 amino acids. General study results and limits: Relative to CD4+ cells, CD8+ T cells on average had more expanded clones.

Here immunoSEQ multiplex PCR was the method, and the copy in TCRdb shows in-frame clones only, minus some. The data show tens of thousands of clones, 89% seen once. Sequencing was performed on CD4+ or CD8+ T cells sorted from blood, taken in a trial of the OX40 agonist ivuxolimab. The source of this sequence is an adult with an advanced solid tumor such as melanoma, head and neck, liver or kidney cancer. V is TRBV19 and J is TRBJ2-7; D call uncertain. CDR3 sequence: CASSISRLGEQYF. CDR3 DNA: TGTGCCAGTAGTATATCCAGACTTGGCGAGCAGTACTTC.